The sample holds a few counts of the clone carrying this T cell receptor beta chain. The antigen is unknown. The CDR3 has 16 residues. Germline-derived CDR1 and CDR2 are SGHNT and YYREEE (reference sequence). V was clipped by 4 bases and J by 3 bases; unmatched bases: 12. These data originate in a study of STAT3 mutations in large granular lymphocyte leukemia. Overall study findings and caveats: Differing intervals and regimens complicate linking therapy response to clone burden. After therapy, about 35% of the 18 patients switched clonotypes, all new clones STAT3 wild type. Persisting codominant clonotypes may have hidden a small pathogenic clone. In T-cell large granular lymphocyte leukemia, about half of patients showed multiple immunodominant subclonotypes.

Average productive template count per sample was roughly 38,000. Clones were read by immunoSEQ multiplex PCR, and TCRdb kept only the in-frame ones, dropping some. The sample carries about 13,000 clones, over 85% recorded once. The sequenced sample was peripheral blood mononuclear cells. The TCR was taken from a man in his forties with T-cell large granular lymphocyte leukemia. Some clones in this sample may be carry-over from other donors' samples. The chain combines TRBV5-4 with TRBJ1-2, with TRBD1 matching over 7 bases. In nucleotides, the CDR3 is TGTGCCAGCAGCGTCATGACAGGGCCCCTCGACTATGGCTACACCTTC. This sequence encodes CASSVMTGPLDYGYTF. Complete variable domain (other parts from reference TRBV5-4 and TRBJ1-2): ETGVTQSPTHLIKTRGQQVTLRCSSQSGHNTVSWYQQALGQGPQFIFQYYREEENGRGNFPPRFSGLQFPNYSSELNVNALELDDSALYLCASSVMTGPLDYGYTFGSGTRLTVV.